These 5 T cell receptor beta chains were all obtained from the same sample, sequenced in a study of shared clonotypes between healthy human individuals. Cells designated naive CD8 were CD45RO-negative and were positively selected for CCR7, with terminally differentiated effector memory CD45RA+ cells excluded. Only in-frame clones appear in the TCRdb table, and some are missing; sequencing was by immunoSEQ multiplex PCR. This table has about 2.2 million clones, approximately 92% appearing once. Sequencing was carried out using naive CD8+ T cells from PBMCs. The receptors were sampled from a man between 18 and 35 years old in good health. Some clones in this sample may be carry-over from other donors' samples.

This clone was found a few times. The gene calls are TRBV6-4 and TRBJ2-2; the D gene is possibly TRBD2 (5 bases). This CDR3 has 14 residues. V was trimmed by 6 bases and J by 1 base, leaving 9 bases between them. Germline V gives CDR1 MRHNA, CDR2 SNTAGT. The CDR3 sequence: CASRASMNTGELFF. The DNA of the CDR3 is TGTGCCAGCAGGGCTAGCATGAACACCGGGGAGCTGTTTTTT.

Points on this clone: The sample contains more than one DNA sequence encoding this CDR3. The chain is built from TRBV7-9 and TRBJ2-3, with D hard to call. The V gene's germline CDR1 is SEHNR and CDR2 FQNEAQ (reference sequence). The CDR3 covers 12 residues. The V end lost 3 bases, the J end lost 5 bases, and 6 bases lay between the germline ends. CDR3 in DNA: TGTGCCAGCAGCTTCGGTGAAGATACGCAGTATTTT. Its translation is CASSFGEDTQYF. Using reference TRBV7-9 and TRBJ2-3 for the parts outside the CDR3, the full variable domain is DTGVSQNPRHKITKRGQNVTFRCDPISEHNRLYWYRQTLGQGPEFLTYFQNEAQLEKSRLLSDRFSAERPKGSFSTLEIQRTEQGDSAMYLCASSFGEDTQYFGPGTRLTVL.

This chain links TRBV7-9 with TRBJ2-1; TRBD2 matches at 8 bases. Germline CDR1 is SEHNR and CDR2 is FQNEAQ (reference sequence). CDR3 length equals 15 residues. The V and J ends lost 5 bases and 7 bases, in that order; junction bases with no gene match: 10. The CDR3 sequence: CASSPKTGGVNEQFF. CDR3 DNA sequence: TGTGCCAGCAGCCCAAAGACGGGAGGGGTAAATGAGCAGTTCTTC.

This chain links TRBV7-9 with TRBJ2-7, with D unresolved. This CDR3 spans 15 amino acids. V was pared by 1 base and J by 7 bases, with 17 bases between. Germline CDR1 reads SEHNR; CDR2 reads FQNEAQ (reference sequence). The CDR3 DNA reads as TGTGCCAGCAGCTTAGATCGGTCAATCCTGGAAGAGCAGTACTTC. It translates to CASSLDRSILEEQYF.

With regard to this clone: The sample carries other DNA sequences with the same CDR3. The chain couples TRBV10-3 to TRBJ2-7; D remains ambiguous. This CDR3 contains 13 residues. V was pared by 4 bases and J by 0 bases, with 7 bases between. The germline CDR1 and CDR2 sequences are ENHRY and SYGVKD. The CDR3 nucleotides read TGTGCCATCAGTGGGACGGACTCCTACGAGCAGTACTTC. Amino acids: CAISGTDSYEQYF.